The rows below give T cell receptor beta chains drawn from one sample of a study of cytomegalovirus exposure and HLA in healthy donors. Sequencing was performed with immunoSEQ multiplex PCR; in TCRdb, only in-frame clones are kept and a portion is missing. Here the sample spans 160,000 or so clones, roughly 88% being singletons. Source material: PBMCs. The receptors stem from a woman aged 18-35 years in good health and CMV-seronegative. The CDR3 runs from the conserved cysteine through the conserved F or W. The D gene is left open where the match is weak. Not all rows give a size; the values are once, few, many and, for expanded clones, a class.

d_gene	abundance	v_gene	j_gene	CDR3nt	CDR3aa
NA	NA	TRBV27	TRBJ2-3	TGTGCCAGCAGTTTATGGGCTCTCGGGCAGTATTTT	CASSLWALGQYF
TRBD1	NA	TRBV12-5	TRBJ2-3	TGTGCTAGTGGCCAGGACAGGACGCAGTATTTT	CASGQDRTQYF
TRBD1	NA	TRBV7-2	TRBJ1-4	TGTGCCAGCAGCTTAGTCGCCGGGACAGGGAATGAAAAACTGTTTTTT	CASSLVAGTGNEKLFF
TRBD1	NA	TRBV11-2	TRBJ1-3	TGTGCCAGCAGGCGGGACAGGGGTCTCTCTGGAAACACCATATATTTT	CASRRDRGLSGNTIYF
NA	NA	TRBV6-5	TRBJ2-3	TGTGCCAGCAGTTACTCGGGGAGCAGCACAGATACGCAGTATTTT	CASSYSGSSTDTQYF
TRBD1	NA	TRBV5-1	TRBJ2-7	TGCGCCAGCAGACTGGGACAGGGGGCTACAGAGCAGTACTTC	CASRLGQGATEQYF
TRBD1	NA	TRBV27	TRBJ1-5	TGTGCCAGCAGCCAGAGACAGGGAGGTCAGCCCCAGCATTTT	CASSQRQGGQPQHF
TRBD1	NA	TRBV7-9	TRBJ1-2	TGTGCCAGCAGCGCGGCAGGGGGCACCTATGGCTACACCTTC	CASSAAGGTYGYTF
NA	NA	TRBV21-1	TRBJ2-4	TGTGCCAGCAGAATGGACAGCCCGAGACAGAAAAACAGTCAGTACTTC	CASRMDSPRQKNSQYF
NA	NA	TRBV27	TRBJ1-3	TGTGCCAGCAAAAGTGCAGGGATGGAAGGAAACACCATATATTTT	CASKSAGMEGNTIYF
NA	NA	TRBV28	TRBJ1-2	TGTGCCAGCAGTTTGACCGCGGCCTATGGCTACACCTTC	CASSLTAAYGYTF
TRBD2	few	TRBV9	TRBJ2-2	TGTGCCAGCAGCGTAGCAGTGGGGGGGTCCGGGGAGCTGTTTTTT	CASSVAVGGSGELFF
TRBD1	few	TRBV10-3	TRBJ1-2	TGTGCCATCAGTGAGTCGGGACAGGGGATGAACTATGGCTACACCTTC	CAISESGQGMNYGYTF
NA	many	TRBV30	TRBJ1-1	TGTGCCTGGAGACAGGGTGGGACTGAAGCTTTCTTT	CAWRQGGTEAFF
TRBD1	NA	TRBV5-1	TRBJ1-1	TGCGCCAGCAGCTTGGGTTCAGGGGGCACTGAAGCTTTCTTT	CASSLGSGGTEAFF
TRBD1	NA	TRBV11-2	TRBJ1-1	TGTGCCAGCAGCCTCGGACAGGCAATTAAATTCGAAGCTTTCTTT	CASSLGQAIKFEAFF
NA	NA	TRBV9	TRBJ1-1	TGTGCCAGCAGACGTACACCAGCGGGGAACACTGAAGCTTTCTTT	CASRRTPAGNTEAFF
TRBD1	NA	TRBV9	TRBJ2-3	TGTGCCAGCAGCGTGAATCCCGGGACAGGGTCCACAGATACGCAGTATTTT	CASSVNPGTGSTDTQYF
NA	NA	TRBV14	TRBJ2-1	TGTGCCAGCAGCCGGAACCTCAGGGGTTCTAATGAGCAGTTCTTC	CASSRNLRGSNEQFF
TRBD1	NA	TRBV11-3	TRBJ2-3	TGTGCCAGCAGCTCCGGGACAGGGGGTTGGGGCACAGATACGCAGTATTTT	CASSSGTGGWGTDTQYF
NA	NA	TRBV28	TRBJ2-3	TGTGCCAGCAGTTCGGGAAGGGGCACAGATACGCAGTATTTT	CASSSGRGTDTQYF
NA	once	TRBV7-9	TRBJ2-5	TGTTCCAGCAGCTCTACAGAGACCCAGTACTTC	CSSSSTETQYF
TRBD1	NA	TRBV5-1	TRBJ2-5	TGCGCCAGCAGCTTACAGGGGGCATGGGAGACCCAGTACTTC	CASSLQGAWETQYF
NA	NA	TRBV11-2	TRBJ2-3	TGTGCCAGCAGCCCCTTAAGCACAGATACGCAGTATTTT	CASSPLSTDTQYF
TRBD1	NA	TRBV7-8	TRBJ2-5	TGTGCCAGCAGCGAAATGGGACAGTCGGAGACCCAGTACTTC	CASSEMGQSETQYF
NA	NA	TRBV6-6	TRBJ1-1	TGTGCCAGCATCATAGACAGTCTGCCCACTGAAGCTTTCTTT	CASIIDSLPTEAFF
NA	NA	TRBV6-1	TRBJ1-2	TGTGCCAGCAGTGAAGCGCCGCGGGCCATCCTACTAGACTATGGCTACACCTTC	CASSEAPRAILLDYGYTF
NA	once	TRBV18	TRBJ1-1	TGTGCCAGCTCACCACTCGCCGGGAGCGGGGAGAAAGACGCTTTCTTT	CASSPLAGSGEKDAFF
NA	once	TRBV7-8	TRBJ1-4	TGTGCCAGCAGCAGCAGGGTTTTTGGTAATGAAAAACTGTTTTTT	CASSSRVFGNEKLFF
TRBD1	few	TRBV6-5	TRBJ2-4	TGTGCCAGCAGTTATCTGGGACAGCAGTACTTC	CASSYLGQQYF